The clone carrying this T cell receptor beta chain was recorded a few times. The sample originates from a study of CD8+ T cells in alopecia areata. Treatment specified: oral pan-JAK inhibitor, 5-10 mg twice daily. It was from alopecia areata patients that lesional scalp punch biopsies and peripheral blood were collected. Starting from PBMCs, sorting isolated CD4+ and CD8+ T cells. The sequencing template was cDNA reverse transcribed from extracted RNA. Clones were sequenced by immunoSEQ multiplex PCR, and TCRdb holds only the in-frame ones, with some missing. Of about 210,000 clones detected, less than 75% appear once; the ten largest clones hold 1.5% to 2%. CDR3 length equals 15 residues. V gave up 8 bases and J gave up 0 bases, with 14 bases separating them. Germline lookup yields CDR1 SNHLY and CDR2 FYNNEI.

The rearrangement uses TRBV2 and TRBJ1-5; the D is unclear. The source of this sequence is a human donor with alopecia areata. The source material was CD4+ T cells sorted from blood, sampled at week 4, from a patient treated with tofacitinib. The CDR3, as DNA: TGTGCCAGCGATAGTGAACAGATTAGCAATCAGCCCCAGCATTTT. Translating gives CASDSEQISNQPQHF.